This TCR beta chain was captured by sequencing in a study of T cells after yellow fever vaccination. Background on the study: Fractions low in cell number were prepared with SMART-Seq v4 Ultra Low Input. Overall study results and limits: Just a small share of clonotypes turned up in the CD4 compartment as well as the CD8 compartment. At under 98% for CD4 and roughly 87% for CD8, most primary-vaccination clones showed up again after the booster.

This clonotype was seen more than once but under ten times. TCRdb reprocessed the 5' RACE reads via MiXCR and lists one record per CDR3 protein. The data contain about 85,000 distinct CDR3 sequences, 13% of them singletons. V dropped 0 bases and J dropped 7; count of bases not matched to a gene: 9. CDR1 SGHKS and CDR2 YYEKEE come from the germline V gene (reference sequence). The CDR3 is 15 amino acids. The input for sequencing was CD8+ T cells not binding an NS4B(214-222) dextramer, sorted from PBMCs, taken about 21 days after the first yellow fever vaccination. The TCR originated in a man aged 18 to 30 who received the YFV17D yellow fever vaccine. This chain joins TRBV5-5 and TRBJ1-2; 7 bases agree with TRBD1. The CDR3 region is CASSLAEEGGFGYTF. CDR3 DNA sequence: TGTGCCAGCAGCTTGGCCGAAGAAGGGGGCTTTGGCTACACCTTC.